Each of the 10 T cell receptor beta chains below was sequenced from the same sample in a study of Graves' ophthalmopathy and Graves' hyperthyroidism. RNA transcripts yielded amplified TCR beta CDR3 regions. First-round RT-PCR used HTBI primers; second-round multiplex PCR followed. One entry per CDR3 protein results from TCRdb running MiXCR on the multiplex PCR reads. The profile shows hundreds of thousands of distinct CDR3 sequences, roughly two fifths of them singletons. Sequencing was done on a sample of peripheral blood. The receptors shown here come from an adult man with Graves' ophthalmopathy.

The chain links TRBV3-1 to TRBJ1-6; tentative D call: TRBD1 (5 bases). V lost 5 bases, J lost 11 bases, and 16 bases lay in between. Germline lookup yields CDR1 LGHDT and CDR2 YNNKEL (reference sequence). The CDR3 contains 14 residues. CDR3 sequence: CASSTTATEPPLHF. In DNA form, the CDR3 reads TGTGCCAGCAGCACGACAGCTACGGAGCCACCCCTCCACTTT.

The table lists this clonotype with a few counts. V and J are TRBV9 and TRBJ1-6; D is undetermined. Per the germline V gene, CDR1 is SGDLS and CDR2 is YYNGEE. The CDR3 is 15 amino acids. The V and J ends lost 6 bases and 3 bases respectively, with 13 bases between them. CDR3 DNA: TGTGCCAGCACCCCGCGAGCGAACTATAATTCACCCCTCCACTTT. Encoded protein: CASTPRANYNSPLHF.

As concerns this clonotype: At one end, the junction sequence differs from germline, possibly due to a read error. This chain joins TRBV10-3 and TRBJ2-2, with D perhaps given as TRBD1 or TRBD2 (5 bases each). Germline CDR1 and CDR2: ENHRY and SYGVKD. The CDR3 length is 12 residues. CDR3 sequence reads: CAIRGGTGELLF. DNA for the CDR3: TGTGCCATCCGGGGCGGTACCGGAGAGCTGCTTTTT.

The V and J genes are TRBV3-1 and TRBJ1-2; no firm D call. Trimming removed 1 base from V and 9 bases from J, with 9 bases in between. CDR1 LGHDT and CDR2 YNNKEL come from the germline V gene (reference sequence). The length of the CDR3 is 12 residues. Here the CDR3 DNA reads TGTGCCAGCAGCCAAGTAGCGGGGAGCTACACCTTC. Translated, it gives CASSQVAGSYTF.

The J gene is TRBJ2-7, the V gene TRBV20-1; TRBD1 matches 9 bases. CDR1 and CDR2 from the germline V gene are DFQATT and SNEGSKA (reference sequence). V was clipped by 0 bases and J by 1 base; unmatched bases: 10. This CDR3 has 17 residues. The DNA of the CDR3 is TGCAGTGCTAGAGATCGAAGACAGGGGGAGATTTCCTACGAGCAGTACTTC. It encodes CSARDRRQGEISYEQYF.

This clonotype occurred a few times. This chain joins TRBV12-3 or TRBV12-4 and TRBJ2-7; D uncertain. The CDR3 has 12 residues. Trimming pared 6 bases from V and 12 bases from J, leaving 18 bases between. The CDR3 loop reads CASSLGGDIWYF. DNA for the CDR3: TGTGCCAGCAGCTTGGGTGGGGATATATGGTACTTC.

V usage is TRBV7-9 and J usage is TRBJ2-7; the D gene is possibly TRBD1 (5 bases). The J call is uncertain, as TRBJ2-1 better fits the DNA end. Germline V lookup: CDR1 SEHNR, CDR2 FQNEAQ (reference sequence). This CDR3 contains 13 residues. The CDR3 is CASSLAGLREQFF. The CDR3 nucleotides are TGTGCCAGCAGCTTAGCGGGGCTGAGAGAGCAGTTCTTC.

This sequence joins TRBV7-9 and TRBJ1-6, with 8 bases matching TRBD1. The CDR3 is 16 amino acids. From germline, CDR1 is SEHNR and CDR2 FQNEAQ (reference sequence). The trim removed 5 bases at V and 9 bases at J, leaving 12 bases unmatched. CDR3 sequence reads: CASSHRMQGAGSPLHF. As DNA, the CDR3 is TGTGCCAGCAGCCATAGGATGCAGGGGGCAGGTTCACCCCTCCACTTT.

The table lists this clonotype with a few counts. This chain uses TRBV5-6 with TRBJ2-7, with D possibly being TRBD1 (6 bases). The CDR3 covers 15 residues. Germline V gene lookup returns CDR1 SGHDT and CDR2 YYEEEE. The V end lost 1 base, the J end lost 0 bases, and 11 bases lay between the germline ends. The CDR3 DNA follows: TGTGCCAGCAGCTTGAGTTACAGGGCCTCCTACGAGCAGTACTTC. This gives the protein CASSLSYRASYEQYF.

This clonotype was detected many times. The chain uses TRBV7-3 and TRBJ1-6; D is unclear. Between the trimmed V and J ends, which lost 1 base and 10 bases, there was a span of 14 bases. The CDR3 sequence is 15 residues long. Germline V gene sequence: CDR1 SGHTA, CDR2 FQGTGA. The CDR3: CASSLIKSTKSPLHF. The CDR3 DNA sequence: TGTGCCAGCAGCTTAATCAAGTCGACAAAATCACCCCTCCACTTT.